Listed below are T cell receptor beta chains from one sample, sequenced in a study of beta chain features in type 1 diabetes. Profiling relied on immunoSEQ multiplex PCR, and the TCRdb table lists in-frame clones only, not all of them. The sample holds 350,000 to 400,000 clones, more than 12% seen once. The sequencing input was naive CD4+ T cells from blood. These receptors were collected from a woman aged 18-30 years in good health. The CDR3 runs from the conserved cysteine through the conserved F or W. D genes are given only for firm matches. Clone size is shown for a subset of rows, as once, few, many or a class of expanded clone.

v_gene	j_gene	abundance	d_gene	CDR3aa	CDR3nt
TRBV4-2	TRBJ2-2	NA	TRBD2	CASSQDTQSGRAGTGELFF	TGTGCCAGCAGCCAAGATACACAGAGCGGGAGGGCTGGCACCGGGGAGCTGTTTTTT
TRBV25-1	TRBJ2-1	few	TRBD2	CATRLAATSEQFF	TGTGCCACAAGACTAGCGGCTACAAGTGAGCAGTTCTTC
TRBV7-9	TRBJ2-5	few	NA	CASSLISQETQYF	TGTGCCAGCAGCTTGATCAGCCAAGAGACCCAGTACTTC
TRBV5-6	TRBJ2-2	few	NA	CASSSFTGELFF	TGTGCCAGCAGCTCATTCACCGGGGAGCTGTTTTTT
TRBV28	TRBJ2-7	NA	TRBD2	CASSRTSGSYEQYF	TGTGCCAGCAGCCGTACTAGCGGGAGTTACGAGCAGTACTTC
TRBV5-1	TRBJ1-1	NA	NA	CASTRNWGDTEAFF	TGCGCCAGCACACGAAATTGGGGGGACACTGAAGCTTTCTTT
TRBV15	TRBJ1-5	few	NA	CATHEGRGDQPQHF	TGTGCCACCCACGAGGGCAGGGGTGATCAGCCCCAGCATTTT
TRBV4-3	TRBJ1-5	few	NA	CASSQSLGGQPQHF	TGCGCCAGCAGCCAGTCGTTGGGGGGACAGCCCCAGCATTTT
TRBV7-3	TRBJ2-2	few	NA	CASSPGDTGELFF	TGTGCCAGCAGTCCAGGGGACACCGGGGAGCTGTTTTTT
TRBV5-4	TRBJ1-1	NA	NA	CASSFPNTEAFF	TGTGCCAGCAGCTTCCCTAACACTGAAGCTTTCTTT
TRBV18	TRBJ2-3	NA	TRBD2	CASSPGLAGVSTDTQYF	TGTGCCAGCTCGCCGGGACTAGCGGGAGTTTCCACAGATACGCAGTATTTT
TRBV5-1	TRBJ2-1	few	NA	CASGGLQMNEQFF	TGCGCCAGCGGTGGGCTGCAAATGAATGAGCAGTTCTTC
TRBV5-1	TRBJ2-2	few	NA	CASTPGANTGELFF	TGCGCCAGCACCCCCGGGGCGAACACCGGGGAGCTGTTTTTT
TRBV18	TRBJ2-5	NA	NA	CASSPRGGGETQYF	TGTGCCAGCTCACCCCGCGGCGGAGGAGAGACCCAGTACTTC
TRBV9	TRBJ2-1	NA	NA	CASSVGPGQLTLYNEQFF	TGTGCCAGCAGCGTAGGGCCGGGACAACTAACCCTGTACAATGAGCAGTTCTTC
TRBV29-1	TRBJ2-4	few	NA	CSAHGQTKNIQYF	TGCAGCGCCCATGGACAGACCAAAAACATTCAGTACTTC
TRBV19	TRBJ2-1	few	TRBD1	CASSTIRDRGDEQFF	TGTGCCAGTAGTACGATCCGGGACAGGGGGGATGAGCAGTTCTTC
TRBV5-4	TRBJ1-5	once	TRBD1	CASSLDGTGGQPQHF	TGTGCCAGCAGCTTGGACGGGACAGGGGGACAGCCCCAGCATTTT
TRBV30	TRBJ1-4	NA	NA	CAWRAGNWEKLFF	TGTGCCTGGAGGGCAGGGAATTGGGAAAAACTGTTTTTT
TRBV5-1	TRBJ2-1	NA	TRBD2	CASSTGTSLHEQFF	TGCGCCAGCAGCACCGGGACTAGCCTCCATGAGCAGTTCTTC
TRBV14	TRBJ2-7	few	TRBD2	CASSQALAGWSYEQYF	TGTGCCAGCAGCCAAGCGCTAGCGGGATGGTCCTACGAGCAGTACTTC
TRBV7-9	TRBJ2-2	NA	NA	CASRRQTGTNTGELFF	TGTGCCAGCAGACGCCAAACAGGGACCAACACCGGGGAGCTGTTTTTT
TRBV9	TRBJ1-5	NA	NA	CASSVNGQPYQPQHF	TGTGCCAGCAGCGTAAACGGACAGCCTTATCAGCCCCAGCATTTT
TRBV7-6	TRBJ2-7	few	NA	CASSLVTVEGEQYF	TGTGCCAGCAGCTTAGTTACGGTTGAGGGCGAGCAGTACTTC
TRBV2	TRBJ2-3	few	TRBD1	CASSEERTGPDTQYF	TGTGCCAGCAGTGAAGAGAGGACAGGGCCAGATACGCAGTATTTT
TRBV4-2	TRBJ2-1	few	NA	CASSQEGRGSGNEQFF	TGTGCCAGCAGCCAAGAGGGAAGGGGTAGCGGCAATGAGCAGTTCTTC
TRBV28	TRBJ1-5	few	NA	CASSLGPSFSNQPQHF	TGTGCCAGCAGTTTGGGGCCCTCCTTTAGCAATCAGCCCCAGCATTTT
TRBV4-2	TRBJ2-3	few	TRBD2	CASSVGDYPTDTQYF	TGTGCCAGCAGCGTCGGGGACTACCCCACAGATACGCAGTATTTT
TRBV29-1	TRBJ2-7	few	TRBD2	CSVGTRFSYEQYF	TGCAGCGTCGGGACTAGATTCTCCTACGAGCAGTACTTC
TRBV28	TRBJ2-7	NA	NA	CASLSPGHLSYEQYF	TGTGCCAGCCTCTCTCCGGGACATCTCTCCTACGAGCAGTACTTC
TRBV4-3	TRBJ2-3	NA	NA	CASSQEGALETQYF	TGCGCCAGCAGCCAAGAAGGGGCGTTGGAAACGCAGTATTTT
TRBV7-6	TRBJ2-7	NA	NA	CASSQTTGPYEQYF	TGTGCCAGCAGCCAGACGACAGGACCCTACGAGCAGTACTTC
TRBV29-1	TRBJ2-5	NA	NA	CSVVRFGETQYF	TGCAGCGTAGTAAGGTTCGGGGAGACCCAGTACTTC
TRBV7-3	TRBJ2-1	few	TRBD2	CASSFSGGSLGNEQFF	TGTGCCAGCAGCTTTAGCGGGGGTTCTTTAGGAAATGAGCAGTTCTTC
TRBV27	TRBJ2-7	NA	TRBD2	CASILATSGRAFEQYF	TGTGCCAGCATTCTGGCAACTAGCGGGAGGGCCTTCGAGCAGTACTTC
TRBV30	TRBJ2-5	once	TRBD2	CAWSEGGLAETQYF	TGTGCCTGGAGTGAGGGAGGGCTAGCGGAGACCCAGTACTTC
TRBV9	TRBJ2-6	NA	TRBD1	CASSRGAGQGAVSGANVLTF	TGTGCCAGCAGCCGAGGCGCTGGACAGGGGGCAGTTTCTGGGGCCAACGTCCTGACTTTC
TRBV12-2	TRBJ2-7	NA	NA	CASGSYTLPGYEQYF	TGTGCAAGCGGCTCCTACACGCTCCCGGGTTACGAGCAGTACTTC
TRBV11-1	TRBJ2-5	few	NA	CASSHARAGETQYF	TGTGCCAGCAGCCACGCCCGGGCGGGGGAGACCCAGTACTTC
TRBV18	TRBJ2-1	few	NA	CASLQGIEYNEQFF	TGTGCCAGCTTACAGGGCATAGAGTACAATGAGCAGTTCTTC
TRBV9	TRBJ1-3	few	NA	CASSSRQARSIYF	TGTGCCAGCAGCTCCCGACAGGCTCGGAGCATATATTTT
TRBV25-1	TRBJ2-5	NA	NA	CASRALEGRETQYF	TGTGCCAGCAGGGCTCTGGAGGGACGAGAGACCCAGTACTTC
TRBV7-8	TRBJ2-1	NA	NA	CASSLEDTDNEQFF	TGTGCCAGCAGCTTAGAAGACACAGACAATGAGCAGTTCTTC
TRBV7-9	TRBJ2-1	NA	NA	CASSFTGWAHNEQFF	TGTGCCAGCAGCTTTACAGGGTGGGCCCACAATGAGCAGTTCTTC
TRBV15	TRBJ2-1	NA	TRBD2	CATSGLAGLSSYNEQFF	TGTGCCACCAGTGGACTAGCGGGATTAAGCTCCTACAATGAGCAGTTCTTC